This T cell receptor beta chain was captured by sequencing in a study of T cell changes during pregnancy in multiple sclerosis. The CDR3 totals 14 residues. Germline trimming cut 2 bases from V and 5 bases from J; bases unmatched to any gene: 3. Germline V gives CDR1 SGHRS, CDR2 YFSETQ. Measured with immunoSEQ multiplex PCR; TCRdb has only the in-frame clones, and not every one. This table has 60,000 to 85,000 clones, just over 90% appearing once. Source: peripheral blood, taken in the second trimester of pregnancy. V and J are TRBV5-1 and TRBJ2-1; 8 nucleotides agree with TRBD2. The TCR sequence derives from a female donor in good health, enrolled as a control in a pregnancy study. The CDR3 sequence: CASSLMRGDNEQFF. CDR3 DNA sequence: TGCGCCAGCAGCTTAATGCGGGGGGACAATGAGCAGTTCTTC.